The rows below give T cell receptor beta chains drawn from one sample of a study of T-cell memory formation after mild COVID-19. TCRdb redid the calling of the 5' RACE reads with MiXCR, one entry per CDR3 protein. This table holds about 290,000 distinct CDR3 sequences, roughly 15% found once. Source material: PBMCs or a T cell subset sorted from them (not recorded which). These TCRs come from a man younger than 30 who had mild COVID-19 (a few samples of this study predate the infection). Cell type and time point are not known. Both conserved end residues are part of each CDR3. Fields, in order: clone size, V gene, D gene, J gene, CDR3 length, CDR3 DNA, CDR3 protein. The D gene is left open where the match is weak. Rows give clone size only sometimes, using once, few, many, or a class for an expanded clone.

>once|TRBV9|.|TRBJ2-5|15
TGTGCCAGCAGCGCCAGGGGATCCTCTAGTGGGACCCAGTACTTC
CASSARGSSSGTQYF
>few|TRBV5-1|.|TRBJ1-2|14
TGCGCCAGCAGCTTGGACGTGGGTACTTATGGCTACACCTTC
CASSLDVGTYGYTF
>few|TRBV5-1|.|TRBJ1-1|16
TGCGCCAGCAGCTTGGCCGTCGGGGGCATGAACACTGAAGCTTTCTTT
CASSLAVGGMNTEAFF
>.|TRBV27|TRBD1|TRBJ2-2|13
TGTGCCAGTCGACAGGGGTACACCGGGGAGCTGTTTTTT
CASRQGYTGELFF
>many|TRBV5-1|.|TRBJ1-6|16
TGCGCCAGCAGAAGCGGGGACCTAGCCGTGAGGTCACCCCTCCACTTT
CASRSGDLAVRSPLHF
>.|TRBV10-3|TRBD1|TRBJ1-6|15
TGTGCCATCAGCCCCCAGGGGGCCTATAATTCACCCCTCCACTTT
CAISPQGAYNSPLHF
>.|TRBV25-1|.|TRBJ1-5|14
TGTGCCAGCAGTGAAGGGTGGAGCAATCAGCCCCAGCATTTT
CASSEGWSNQPQHF
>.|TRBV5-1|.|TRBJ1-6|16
TGCGCCAGCAGCTTGGGTTGGGGTGAATCAAATTCACCCCTCCACTTT
CASSLGWGESNSPLHF
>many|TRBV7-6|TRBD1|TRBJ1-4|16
TGTGCCAGCAGCCCGTCGCAGGGGGCTTCGCAGGAAAAACTGTTTTTT
CASSPSQGASQEKLFF
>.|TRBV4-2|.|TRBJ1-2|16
TGTGCCAGCAGCCAAGAAGCTCCGGGAAGGGGCTATGGCTACACCTTC
CASSQEAPGRGYGYTF
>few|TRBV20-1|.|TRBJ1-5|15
TGCAGTGCTAGACAGGCGGAATATAGCAATCAGCCCCAGCATTTT
CSARQAEYSNQPQHF
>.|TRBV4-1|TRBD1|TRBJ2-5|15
TGCGCCAGCAGCCAAGACGGGACAGGGATGGAGACCCAGTACTTC
CASSQDGTGMETQYF
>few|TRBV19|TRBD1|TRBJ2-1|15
TGTGCCAGTAGTCAGGGGGACAGGGGGTACAATGAGCAGTTCTTC
CASSQGDRGYNEQFF
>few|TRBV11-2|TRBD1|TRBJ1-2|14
TGTGCCAGCAGCACGACAGGGGCCCACTATGGCTACACCTTC
CASSTTGAHYGYTF
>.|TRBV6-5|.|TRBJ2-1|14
TGTGCCAGCAGTGAGCGGAGGATGTACAATGAGCAGTTCTTC
CASSERRMYNEQFF
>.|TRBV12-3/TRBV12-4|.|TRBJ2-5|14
TGTGCCAGCAGTCCACCAGGGTTCCAAGAGACCCAGTACTTC
CASSPPGFQETQYF
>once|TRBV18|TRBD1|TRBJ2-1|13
TGTGCCAGCTCGTCCGGGACAGGAAAGGAGCAGTTCTTC
CASSSGTGKEQFF
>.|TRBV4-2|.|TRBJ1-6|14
TGTGCTAGCCCCCGTGCAGGGTATAATTCACCCCTCCACTTT
CASPRAGYNSPLHF
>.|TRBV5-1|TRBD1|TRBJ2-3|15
TGCGCCAGCAGCGCCGGGACAGGGGCAGCAGATACGCAGTATTTT
CASSAGTGAADTQYF
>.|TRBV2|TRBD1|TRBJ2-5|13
TGTGCCAACCGGGACAGTTTCCAAGAGACCCAGTACTTC
CANRDSFQETQYF
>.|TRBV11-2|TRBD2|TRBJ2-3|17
TGTGCCAGCAGCTTAGATATTAGCGGGGGGCCCGGAGATACGCAGTATTTT
CASSLDISGGPGDTQYF
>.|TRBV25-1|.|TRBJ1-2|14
TGTGCCAGCAGTTCCTTTGGGGGCGGCTATGGCTACACCTTC
CASSSFGGGYGYTF
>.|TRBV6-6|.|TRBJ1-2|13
TGTGCCAGCAGGGGCGGTATGGACTATGGCTACACCTTC
CASRGGMDYGYTF
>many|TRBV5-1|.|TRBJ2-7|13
TGCGCCAGCAGCTTGCGTCCCCCCTACGAGCAGTACTTC
CASSLRPPYEQYF
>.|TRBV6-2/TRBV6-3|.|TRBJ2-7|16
TGTGCCAGCACCCGAGGGTACAGGCGAAGTTTTGGCGAGCAGTACTTC
CASTRGYRRSFGEQYF
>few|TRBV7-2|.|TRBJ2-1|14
TGTGCCAGCAGCTTGAGGAGCTCCTACAATGAGCAGTTCTTC
CASSLRSSYNEQFF
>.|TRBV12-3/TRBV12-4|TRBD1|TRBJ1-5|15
TGTGCCAGCAGATCGACAGGGAGGGGGAATCAGCCCCAGCATTTT
CASRSTGRGNQPQHF
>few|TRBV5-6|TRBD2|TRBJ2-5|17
TGTGCCAGCAGCTTGGCGGCGGGGGAAGAGATAGGAGAGACCCAGTACTTC
CASSLAAGEEIGETQYF
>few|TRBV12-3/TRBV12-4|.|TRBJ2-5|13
TGTGCCAGCAACTTGGACAGACAAGAGACCCAGTACTTC
CASNLDRQETQYF
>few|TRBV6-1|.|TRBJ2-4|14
TGTGCCAGCAGTGAAGCTGCATGGGCGAACATTCAGTACTTC
CASSEAAWANIQYF
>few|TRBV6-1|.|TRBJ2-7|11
TGTGCCAGCAGTGCCCGGGGCGAGCAGTACTTC
CASSARGEQYF
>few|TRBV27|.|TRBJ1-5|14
TGTGCCAGCAGCGTCAAGGGCGGGAGCTATCCCCAGCATTTT
CASSVKGGSYPQHF
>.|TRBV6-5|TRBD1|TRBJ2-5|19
TGTGCCAGCAGTTATCTTTCTCCGGGACAGGGGGTTGGAGAGGAGACCCAGTACTTC
CASSYLSPGQGVGEETQYF
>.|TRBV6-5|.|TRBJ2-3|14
TGTGCCAGCAGTCGTTGGGAAGATGCAGATACGCAGTATTTT
CASSRWEDADTQYF
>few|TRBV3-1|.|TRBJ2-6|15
TGTGCCAGCACCTTGGATCACTCTGGGGCCAACGTCCTGACTTTC
CASTLDHSGANVLTF
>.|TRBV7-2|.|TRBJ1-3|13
TGTGCCAGCAGAAACGTGGGGGGAAACACCATATATTTT
CASRNVGGNTIYF
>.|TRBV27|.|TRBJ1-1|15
TGTGCCAGCAGCCGAACCGGGGGTGGGGGGGTTGAAGCTTTCTTT
CASSRTGGGGVEAFF
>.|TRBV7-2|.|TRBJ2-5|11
TGTGCCAGCAGCTCTTCGGCGACCCAGTACTTC
CASSSSATQYF
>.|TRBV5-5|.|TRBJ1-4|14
TGTGCCAGCAGCTTGGCGCAGCGTAATGAAAAACTGTTTTTT
CASSLAQRNEKLFF
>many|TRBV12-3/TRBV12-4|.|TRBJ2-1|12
TGTGCCAGCAGTTTATCCGACGCTGAGCAGTTCTTC
CASSLSDAEQFF
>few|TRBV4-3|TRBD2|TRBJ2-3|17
TGCGCCAGCAGCCAAGAGACGGTGGGGAGGGCTGGGGATACGCAGTATTTT
CASSQETVGRAGDTQYF
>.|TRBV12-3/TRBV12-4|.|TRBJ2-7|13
TGTGCCAGCAGTTTGCACGGTACCTACGAGCAGTACTTC
CASSLHGTYEQYF
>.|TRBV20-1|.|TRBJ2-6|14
TGCAGTGCTCTGGCGAACTCTGGGGCCAACGTCCTGACTTTC
CSALANSGANVLTF
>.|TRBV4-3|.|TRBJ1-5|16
TGCGCCAGCAGCCAAGATTGGGGGACGGTCAATCAGCCCCAGCATTTT
CASSQDWGTVNQPQHF
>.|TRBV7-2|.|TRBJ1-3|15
TGTGCCAGCAGCTCCCTCAGCCTGGCTGGAAACACCATATATTTT
CASSSLSLAGNTIYF
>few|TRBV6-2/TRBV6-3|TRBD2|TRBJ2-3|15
TGTGCCAGCAGTTACTCGGGACTAGACACAGATACGCAGTATTTT
CASSYSGLDTDTQYF
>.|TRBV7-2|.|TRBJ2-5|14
TGTGCCAGCAACCCAGGACAGTCAAAAGAGACCCAGTACTTC
CASNPGQSKETQYF
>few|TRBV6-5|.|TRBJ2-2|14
TGTGCCAGCACGTCAGGGGCAATCACCGGGGAGCTGTTTTTT
CASTSGAITGELFF
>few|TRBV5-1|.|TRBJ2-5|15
TGCGCCAGCAGCTTACAGGGAGGGGAGGAAGAGACCCAGTACTTC
CASSLQGGEEETQYF
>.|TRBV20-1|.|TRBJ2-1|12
TGCAGTGCTAGTCCCGGGGCCCTGTTTCAGTTCTTC
CSASPGALFQFF
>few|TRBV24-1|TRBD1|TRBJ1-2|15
TGTGCCACCAGTGCCGGGACAGGGGCCATCTATGGCTACACCTTC
CATSAGTGAIYGYTF
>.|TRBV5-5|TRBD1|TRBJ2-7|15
TGTGCCAGCAGCACTCCCGACAGGGGAACCTACGAGCAGTACTTC
CASSTPDRGTYEQYF
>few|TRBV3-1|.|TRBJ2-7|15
TGTGCCAGCAGCCAGAACAGGAGGCCTGGCTACGAGCAGTACTTC
CASSQNRRPGYEQYF
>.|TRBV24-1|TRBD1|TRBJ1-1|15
TGTGCCACCAGTGATCCAAGACAGGGGAACACTGAAGCTTTCTTT
CATSDPRQGNTEAFF
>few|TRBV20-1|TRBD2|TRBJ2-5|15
TGCAGTGCCCCGATAGCGGGGGGGACCCAAGAGACCCAGTACTTC
CSAPIAGGTQETQYF
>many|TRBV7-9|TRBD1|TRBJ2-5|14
TGTGCCAGCAGCTCCCCGGGACAGCAAGAGACCCAGTACTTC
CASSSPGQQETQYF
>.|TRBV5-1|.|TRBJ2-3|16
TGCGCCAGCAGCTTAGCTTGGGACTCCCACACAGATACGCAGTATTTT
CASSLAWDSHTDTQYF
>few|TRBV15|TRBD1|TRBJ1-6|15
TGTGCCACCAGCAGACCCGGGACAGGGATTTCACCCCTCCACTTT
CATSRPGTGISPLHF
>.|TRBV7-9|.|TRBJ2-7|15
TGTGCCAGCAGCCAGGGGCGGCCCATCCCCGGCGAGCAGTACTTC
CASSQGRPIPGEQYF
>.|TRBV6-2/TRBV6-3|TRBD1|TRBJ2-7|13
TGTGCCAGCAGGCCGGACAGGCTCGGCGAGCAGTACTTC
CASRPDRLGEQYF